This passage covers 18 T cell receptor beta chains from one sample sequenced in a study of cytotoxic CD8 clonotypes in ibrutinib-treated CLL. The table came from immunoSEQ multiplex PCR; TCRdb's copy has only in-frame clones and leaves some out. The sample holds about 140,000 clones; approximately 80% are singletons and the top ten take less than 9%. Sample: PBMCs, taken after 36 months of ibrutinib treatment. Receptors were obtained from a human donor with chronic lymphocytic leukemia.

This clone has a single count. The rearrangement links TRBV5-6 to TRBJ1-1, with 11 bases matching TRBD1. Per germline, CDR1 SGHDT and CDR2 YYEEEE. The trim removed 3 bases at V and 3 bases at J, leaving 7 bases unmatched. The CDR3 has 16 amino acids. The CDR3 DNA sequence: TGTGCCAGCAGCTCTCCCGGGACAGGGGGATACACTGAAGCTTTCTTT. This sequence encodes CASSSPGTGGYTEAFF.

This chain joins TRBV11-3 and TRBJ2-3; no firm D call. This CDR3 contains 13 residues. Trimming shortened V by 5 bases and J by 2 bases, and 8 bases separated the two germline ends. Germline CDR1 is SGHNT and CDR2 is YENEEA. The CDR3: CASSDELTDTQYF. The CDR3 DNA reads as TGTGCCAGCAGCGATGAACTCACAGATACGCAGTATTTT. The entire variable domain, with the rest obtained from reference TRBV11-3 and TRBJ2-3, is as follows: EAGVVQSPRYKIIEKKQPVAFWCNPISGHNTLYWYLQNLGQGPELLIRYENEEAVDDSQLPKDRFSAERLKGVDSTLKIQPAELGDSAVYLCASSDELTDTQYFGPGTRLTVL.

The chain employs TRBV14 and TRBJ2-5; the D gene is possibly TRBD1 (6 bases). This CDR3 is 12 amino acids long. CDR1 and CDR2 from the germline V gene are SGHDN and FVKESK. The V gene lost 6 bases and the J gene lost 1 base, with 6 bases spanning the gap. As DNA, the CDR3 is TGTGCCAGCAGACAGGGCCAAGAGACCCAGTACTTC. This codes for CASRQGQETQYF.

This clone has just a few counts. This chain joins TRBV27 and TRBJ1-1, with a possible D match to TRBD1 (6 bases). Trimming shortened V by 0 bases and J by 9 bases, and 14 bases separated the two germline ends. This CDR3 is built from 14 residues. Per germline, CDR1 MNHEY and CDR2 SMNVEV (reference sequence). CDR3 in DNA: TGTGCCAGCAGTTTATCGGGGGCCTCCCTGAAAGCTTTCTTT. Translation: CASSLSGASLKAFF.

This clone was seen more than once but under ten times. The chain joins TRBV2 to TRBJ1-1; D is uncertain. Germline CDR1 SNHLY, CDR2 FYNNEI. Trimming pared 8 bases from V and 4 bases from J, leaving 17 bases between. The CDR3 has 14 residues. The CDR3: CASSLRRSTTEAFF. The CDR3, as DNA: TGTGCCAGCTCCCTAAGGAGGAGTACCACTGAAGCTTTCTTT.

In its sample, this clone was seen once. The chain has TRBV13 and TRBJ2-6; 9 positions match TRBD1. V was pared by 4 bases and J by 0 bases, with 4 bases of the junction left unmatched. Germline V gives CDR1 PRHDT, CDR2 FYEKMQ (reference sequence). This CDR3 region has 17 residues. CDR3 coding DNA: TGTGCCAGCAGCTGGGACAGGGAAGACTCTGGGGCCAACGTCCTGACTTTC. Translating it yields CASSWDREDSGANVLTF.

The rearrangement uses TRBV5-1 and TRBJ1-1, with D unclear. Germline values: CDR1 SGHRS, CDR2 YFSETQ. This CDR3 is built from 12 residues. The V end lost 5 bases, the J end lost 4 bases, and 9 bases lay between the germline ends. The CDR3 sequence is CASSHTSTEAFF. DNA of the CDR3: TGCGCCAGCAGTCATACTTCCACTGAAGCTTTCTTT.

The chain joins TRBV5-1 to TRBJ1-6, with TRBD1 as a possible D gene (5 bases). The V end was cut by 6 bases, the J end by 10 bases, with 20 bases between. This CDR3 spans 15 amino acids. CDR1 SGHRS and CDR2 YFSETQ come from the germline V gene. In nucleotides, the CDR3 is TGCGCCAGCACCCCCGACGGGGGAGGAGGATCACCCCTCCACTTT. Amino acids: CASTPDGGGGSPLHF.

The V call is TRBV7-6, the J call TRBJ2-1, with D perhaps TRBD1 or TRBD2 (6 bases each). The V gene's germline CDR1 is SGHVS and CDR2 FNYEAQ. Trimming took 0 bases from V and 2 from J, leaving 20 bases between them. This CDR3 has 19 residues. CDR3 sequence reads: CASSLAAFQGRNAYNEQFF. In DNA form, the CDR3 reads TGTGCCAGCAGCTTAGCGGCCTTCCAGGGGAGGAACGCCTACAATGAGCAGTTCTTC.

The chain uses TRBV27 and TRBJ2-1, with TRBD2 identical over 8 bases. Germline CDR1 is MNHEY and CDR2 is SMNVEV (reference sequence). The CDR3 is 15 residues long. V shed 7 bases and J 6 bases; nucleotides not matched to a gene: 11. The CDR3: CASIPAGARGNEQFF. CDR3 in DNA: TGTGCCAGCATCCCAGCGGGAGCCCGCGGCAATGAGCAGTTCTTC.

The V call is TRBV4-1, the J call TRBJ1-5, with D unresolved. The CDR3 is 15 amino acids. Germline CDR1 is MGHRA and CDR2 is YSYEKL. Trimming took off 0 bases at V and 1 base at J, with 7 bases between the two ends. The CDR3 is CASSQDFTSNQPQHF. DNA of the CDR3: TGCGCCAGCAGCCAAGATTTTACCAGCAATCAGCCCCAGCATTTT.

The CDR3 here is CASSLVGSGTHYEQYF. DNA for the CDR3: TGTGCCAGCAGCTTAGTCGGTAGCGGGACCCACTACGAGCAGTACTTC. V is TRBV11-2 and J is TRBJ2-7; 8 bases match TRBD2. Germline values: CDR1 SGHAT, CDR2 FQNNGV. V shed 1 base and J 3 bases; nucleotides not matched to a gene: 8. The CDR3 totals 16 residues.

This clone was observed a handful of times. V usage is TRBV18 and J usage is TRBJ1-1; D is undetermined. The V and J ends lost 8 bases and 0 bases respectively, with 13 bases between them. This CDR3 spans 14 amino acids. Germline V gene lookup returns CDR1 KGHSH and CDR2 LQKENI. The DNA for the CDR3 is TGTGCCAGCCAACCCGCACGGGTGAACACTGAAGCTTTCTTT. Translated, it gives CASQPARVNTEAFF. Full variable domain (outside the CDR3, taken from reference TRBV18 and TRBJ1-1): NAGVMQNPRHLVRRRGQEARLRCSPMKGHSHVYWYRQLPEEGLKFMVYLQKENIIDESGMPKERFSAEFPKEGPSILRIQQVVRGDSAAYFCASQPARVNTEAFFGQGTRLTVV.

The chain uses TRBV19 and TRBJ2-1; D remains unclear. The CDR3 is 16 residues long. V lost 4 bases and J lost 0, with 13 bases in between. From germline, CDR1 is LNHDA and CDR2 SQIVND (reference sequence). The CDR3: CASSTEGKSSYNEQFF. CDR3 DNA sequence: TGTGCCAGTAGTACCGAAGGAAAGAGCTCCTACAATGAGCAGTTCTTC.

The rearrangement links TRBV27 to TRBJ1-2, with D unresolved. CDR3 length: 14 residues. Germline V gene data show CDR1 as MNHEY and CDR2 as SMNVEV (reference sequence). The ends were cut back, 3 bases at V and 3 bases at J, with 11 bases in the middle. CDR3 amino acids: CASSFRGEHYGYTF. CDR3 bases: TGTGCCAGCAGTTTTCGTGGTGAGCACTATGGCTACACCTTC.

The CDR3: CASSLSSGTGNGYTF. In DNA form, the CDR3 reads TGTGCCAGCAGTTTATCTTCCGGGACGGGAAATGGCTACACCTTC. The chain joins TRBV27 to TRBJ1-2; D is possibly TRBD1 (5 bases). Germline V gene sequence: CDR1 MNHEY, CDR2 SMNVEV (reference sequence). Trimming took off 0 bases at V and 6 bases at J, with 14 bases between the two ends. CDR3 length: 15 residues.

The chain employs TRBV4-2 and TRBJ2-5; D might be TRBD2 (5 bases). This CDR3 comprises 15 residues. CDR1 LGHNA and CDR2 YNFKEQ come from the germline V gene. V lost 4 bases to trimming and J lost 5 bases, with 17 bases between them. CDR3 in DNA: TGTGCCAGCAGCCGAGAAGGGAGAGCCGGGGAGACCCAGTACTTC. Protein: CASSREGRAGETQYF.

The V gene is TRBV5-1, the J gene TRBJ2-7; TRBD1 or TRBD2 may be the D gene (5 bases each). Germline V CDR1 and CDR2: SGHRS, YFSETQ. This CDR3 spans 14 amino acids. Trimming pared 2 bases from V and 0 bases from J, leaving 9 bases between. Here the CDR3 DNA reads TGCGCCAGCAGCTTTCGTGGGACCTCCTACGAGCAGTACTTC. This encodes CASSFRGTSYEQYF.